A few counts support the clone carrying this TCR beta chain. Its antigen remains unknown. The use of a sample-barcoded 5' primer and a J-beta primer mix characterized a second PCR of about 7 to 12 cycles. MiXCR, applied by TCRdb to the 5' RACE reads, yields one record per CDR3 protein. Seen here are 1.5 million to 1.8 million distinct CDR3 sequences, 40% to 45% observed once, and the top ten hold 4%. These data are taken from a study of blood T cells in healthy people across ages. About the study: Through template switching, about one barcoded beta molecule was captured per two T cells, as measured in model experiments.

General observations from the study: Roughly linear declines in TCR beta diversity per million T cells occurred with age.

Trimming removed 6 bases at V and 6 bases at J, with 14 bases between. The CDR3 totals 14 residues. The sequence was obtained from a woman between 18 and 29 years old in good health. Sequenced input: blood. The V call is TRBV12-3 or TRBV12-4, the J call TRBJ1-4, with a weak D call TRBD1 (6 bases). The chain's CDR3 is CASRIGQQDEKLFF. CDR3 nucleotides: TGTGCCAGCAGGATAGGACAGCAAGATGAAAAACTGTTTTTT.